A single sample is the source of the 31 T cell receptor beta chains below, sequenced in a study of T cell clusters in autoimmune cytopenias. TRB was amplified from about 260 ng of peripheral blood genomic DNA per sample. TRB was amplified by touch-down multiplex PCR, primer pools A and B combined. Reprocessing the multiplex PCR reads, TCRdb reports a single entry for every CDR3 protein and omits DNA. The sample features about 2,500 distinct CDR3 sequences, with less than 75% in its top ten. Sample: peripheral blood. The receptors here all came from a human donor with an autoimmune cytopenia or autoimmune hepatitis (not recorded which).

This chain links TRBV19 with TRBJ2-4; TCRdb names TRBD1, which stays unverified in the absence of DNA. This CDR3 is 18 amino acids long. Germline lookup yields CDR1 LNHDA and CDR2 SQIVND (reference sequence). The CDR3 sequence is CASSPGTGLPYSKNIQYF.

This clonotype shows up as medium-sized by frequency. V gene TRBV30 combines with J gene TRBJ2-3. CDR3 size: 13 residues. Germline assignment: CDR1 GTSNPN and CDR2 SVGIG (reference sequence). CDR3 residues: CAWSGASTDTQYF.

The chain links TRBV5-1 to TRBJ2-7; TCRdb outputs TRBD2, but without DNA this stays unchecked. This CDR3 region has 15 residues. CDR1 and CDR2 from the germline V gene are SGHRS and YFSETQ. CDR3 protein: CASSLLLASYYEQYF. The full variable domain, with the rest looked up from reference TRBV5-1 and TRBJ2-7, is KAGVTQTPRYLIKTRGQQVTLSCSPISGHRSVSWYQQTPGQGLQFLFEYFSETQRNKGNFPGRFSGRQFSNSRSEMNVSTLELGDSALYLCASSLLLASYYEQYFGPGTRLTVT.

The rearrangement links TRBV18 to TRBJ2-6. This CDR3 is built from 15 residues. CDR1 is KGHSH, CDR2 LQKENI, per germline. The CDR3 is CASSGELSGANVLTF.

Judged by frequency, this clonotype is medium-sized. V is TRBV10-3 and J is TRBJ2-3. The CDR3 consists of 14 residues. The germline V gene encodes CDR1 ENHRY and CDR2 SYGVKD. Here the CDR3 reads CAISEWFGTDTQYF.

The chain couples TRBV6-6 to TRBJ1-2. This CDR3 is 14 amino acids long. The germline CDR1 and CDR2 sequences are MNHNY and SVGAGI (reference sequence). The CDR3 loop is CASSYGQNYYGYTF.

This clonotype is called medium-sized based on its frequency. This chain links TRBV5-6 with TRBJ1-4; TCRdb reports TRBD1, a call that lacks DNA to check it against. Germline-derived CDR1 and CDR2 are SGHDT and YYEEEE. This CDR3 has 16 residues. The CDR3 is CASSFGVAGRNGKLFF.

This clonotype is identified as medium-sized from frequency. The chain links TRBV6-5 to TRBJ2-7; lacking DNA, the TRBD1 call made by TCRdb goes unchecked. The CDR3 length is 16 residues. Germline V CDR1 and CDR2: MNHEY, SVGAGI. The CDR3 is CASSTPVRGEGPEQYF.

This clonotype counts as medium-sized (0.01 to 0.1%) by frequency. The chain carries TRBV15 and TRBJ1-6; TCRdb reports TRBD1, a call that lacks DNA to check it against. The CDR3 extends over 17 amino acids. Germline V gene sequence: CDR1 LNHNV, CDR2 YYDKDF (reference sequence). CDR3 amino acids: CATSRRINRDTDSPLHF.

The chain is built from TRBV19 and TRBJ1-2; TCRdb lists TRBD1, though no DNA is available to test this call. Germline CDR1 and CDR2: LNHDA and SQIVND (reference sequence). The CDR3 length is 13 residues. The CDR3 protein is CASSLTGDYGYTF.

By frequency, this clonotype registers medium-sized. The J gene is TRBJ2-3, the V gene TRBV11-1; TCRdb gives TRBD1 as the D gene, but with no DNA this cannot be confirmed. Germline V lookup: CDR1 SGHAT, CDR2 FQDESV (reference sequence). The CDR3 runs 19 residues. CDR3 region: CASSFPVGGAEESTDTQYF.

The chain is built from TRBV28 and TRBJ2-2; TCRdb outputs TRBD1, but without DNA this stays unchecked. Germline values: CDR1 MDHEN, CDR2 SYDVKM. The CDR3 is made up of 15 amino acids. CDR3 loop: CASRRDRFATGELFF.

This chain joins TRBV5-1 and TRBJ2-5; as DNA is missing, the TRBD2 call by TCRdb cannot be tested. Germline V gene data show CDR1 as SGHRS and CDR2 as YFSETQ. The CDR3 has 15 amino acids. CDR3 protein: CASSLPSGAEETQYF.

This chain connects TRBV10-1 to TRBJ2-2; without DNA, the TCRdb call of TRBD1 cannot be checked. The CDR3 runs 11 residues. In germline, CDR1 is WNHNN, CDR2 SYGVQD (reference sequence). CDR3 loop: CAQGKGGELFF.

This chain connects TRBV6-2 or TRBV6-3 to TRBJ2-1; checking the TCRdb D call of TRBD1 is not possible without DNA. The CDR3 extends over 13 amino acids. The V gene's germline CDR1 is MNHEY and CDR2 SVGEGT. The CDR3 loop is CASSNRGIDEQFF.

This CDR3 reads CASRTSLYSNQPQHF. This chain links TRBV6-6 with TRBJ1-5. The CDR3 covers 15 residues. CDR1 is MNHNY and CDR2 is SVGAGI in the germline V gene (reference sequence).

CDR3 region: CASSLGDRRATEAFF. The rearrangement joins TRBV19 to TRBJ1-1; the D call of TRBD1 rests on TCRdb alone, since no DNA is present to check it. This CDR3 comprises 15 residues. CDR1 and CDR2 (germline): LNHDA, SQIVND (reference sequence).

This chain joins TRBV30 and TRBJ2-7; TCRdb's D call, TRBD1, is unchecked because there is no DNA. CDR3 length equals 14 residues. Germline CDR1 and CDR2: GTSNPN and SVGIG (reference sequence). This chain's CDR3 is CAWRYGTGVSEQYF.

The chain recombines TRBV24-1 with TRBJ2-1; the D call from TCRdb, TRBD2, cannot be confirmed without DNA. Germline CDR1 reads KGHDR; CDR2 reads SFDVKD. The CDR3 extends over 14 amino acids. CDR3 amino acids: CATSVSGNFNEQFF.

This sequence joins TRBV15 and TRBJ1-1. CDR3 length: 13 residues. From germline, CDR1 is LNHNV and CDR2 YYDKDF (reference sequence). CDR3 amino acids: CATSIDPRGEAFF.

This clonotype counts as medium-sized (0.01 to 0.1%) by frequency. The chain employs TRBV19 and TRBJ2-4; without DNA, the TCRdb call of TRBD1 cannot be checked. Germline lookup yields CDR1 LNHDA and CDR2 SQIVND (reference sequence). The CDR3 has 14 residues. CDR3 loop: CASSGRDRVDIQYF.

The chain employs TRBV5-1 and TRBJ2-2; TCRdb gives TRBD1 as the D gene, but with no DNA this cannot be confirmed. Germline CDR1 and CDR2: SGHRS and YFSETQ. This CDR3 has 14 residues. CDR3 in amino acids: CASSFQGETGELFF.

The rearrangement joins TRBV6-1 to TRBJ2-2; TCRdb picks TRBD1, but there is no DNA to check that call. The CDR3 length is 14 residues. Germline loops: CDR1 MNHNS, CDR2 SASEGT. CDR3 in amino acids: CASSRQGNTEELFF.

Judged by frequency, this clonotype is medium-sized. The chain has TRBV15 and TRBJ2-3; TCRdb outputs TRBD1, but without DNA this stays unchecked. This CDR3 comprises 14 residues. The germline V gene encodes CDR1 LNHNV and CDR2 YYDKDF (reference sequence). The CDR3 here is CATKRAGSQDTQYF.

Measured by frequency, this clonotype is medium-sized. The chain joins TRBV19 to TRBJ2-7; the TCRdb call, TRBD2, lacks DNA for checking. Germline CDR1 LNHDA, CDR2 SQIVND (reference sequence). CDR3 size: 14 residues. The CDR3 spells CASSRTSGLFEQYF.

J is TRBJ2-3 and V is TRBV7-2. Germline V CDR1 and CDR2: SGHTA, FQGNSA. There are 14 residues in the CDR3. The CDR3: CASRFGAYTDTQYF. Full variable domain (outside the CDR3, taken from reference TRBV7-2 and TRBJ2-3): GAGVSQSPSNKVTEKGKDVELRCDPISGHTALYWYRQSLGQGLEFLIYFQGNSAPDKSGLPSDRFSAERTGGSVSTLTIQRTQQEDSAVYLCASRFGAYTDTQYFGPGTRLTVL.

V and J are TRBV5-4 and TRBJ2-1; as DNA is missing, the TRBD2 call by TCRdb cannot be tested. The CDR3 extends over 16 amino acids. CDR1 SGHNT and CDR2 YYREEE come from the germline V gene (reference sequence). CDR3 residues: CASSSPGRELVNEQFF.

The rearrangement uses TRBV27 and TRBJ2-2; as DNA is missing, the TRBD1 call by TCRdb cannot be tested. This CDR3 has 15 amino acids. Germline V gene data show CDR1 as MNHEY and CDR2 as SMNVEV (reference sequence). CDR3 sequence reads: CASSKRTGGSGELFF.

The rearrangement uses TRBV5-6 and TRBJ2-1; TCRdb calls TRBD1, which cannot be checked without DNA. This CDR3 is built from 15 residues. Germline V CDR1 and CDR2: SGHDT, YYEEEE. CDR3 sequence: CASSLMSGANNEQFF.

This clonotype is classed as medium-sized by frequency. The chain has TRBV19 and TRBJ2-3; TCRdb's D call of TRBD1 is untestable without DNA. Germline CDR1 LNHDA, CDR2 SQIVND (reference sequence). The CDR3 totals 15 residues. The CDR3 loop is CASQTPGKSTDTQYF.

This chain uses TRBV12-3 or TRBV12-4 with TRBJ1-1; TCRdb reports TRBD1, a call that lacks DNA to check it against. The CDR3 covers 14 residues. The CDR3 is CASSFRTGNTEAFF.